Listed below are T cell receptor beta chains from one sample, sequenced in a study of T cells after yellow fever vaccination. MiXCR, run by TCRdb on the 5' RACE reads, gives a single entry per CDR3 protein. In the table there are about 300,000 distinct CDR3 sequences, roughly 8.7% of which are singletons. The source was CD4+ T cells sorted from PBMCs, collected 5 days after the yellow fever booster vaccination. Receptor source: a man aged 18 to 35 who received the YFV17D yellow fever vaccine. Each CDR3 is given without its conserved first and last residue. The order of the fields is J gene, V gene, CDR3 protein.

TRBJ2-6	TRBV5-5	ASRAGTKHSGANVLT
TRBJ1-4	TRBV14	ASSQGARGGEKLF
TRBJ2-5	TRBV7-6	ASSLPGETQY
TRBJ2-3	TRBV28	ASSFSQYTDTQY
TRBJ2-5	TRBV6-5	ASSYSTGGKETQY
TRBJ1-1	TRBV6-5	ASNLLGQGLNTEAF
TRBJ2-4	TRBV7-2	ASRGGAVKSIQY
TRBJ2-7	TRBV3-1	ASSRIGGQYEQY
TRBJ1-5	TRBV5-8	ASSLWAGIGNQPQH
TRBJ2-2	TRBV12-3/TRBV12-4	ASSFSPGTGGAGTGELF
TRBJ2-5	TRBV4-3	ASSQGTGEETQY
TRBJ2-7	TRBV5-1	ASGQGKGKWDEQY
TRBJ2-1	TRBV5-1	ASSEGQGAHNEQF
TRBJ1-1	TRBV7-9	ASSGSGEGTEAF
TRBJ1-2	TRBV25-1	ATRGTGNYGYT
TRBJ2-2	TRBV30	AWDRGQRTGELF
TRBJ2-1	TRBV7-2	ASSSIRGRASYNEQF
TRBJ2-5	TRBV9	ASSLPPSTSGQETQY
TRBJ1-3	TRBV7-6	ASSRADSANTIY
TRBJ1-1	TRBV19	ASTRQGRGEEAF
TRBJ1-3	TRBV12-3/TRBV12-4	ASGGSNPSGNTIY
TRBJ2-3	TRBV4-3	ASSQDWGTGLGDTQY
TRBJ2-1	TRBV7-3	ASSPQGYGQF
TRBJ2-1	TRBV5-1	ASSLSSSRGSSYNEQF
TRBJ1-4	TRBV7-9	ASSLFKGSLTNEKLF
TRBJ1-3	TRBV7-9	ASSLGMGKEISGNTIY